Below are 27 T cell receptor beta chains sequenced from a single sample in a study of T cell repertoires in cytomegalovirus infection. What these receptors recognize is not known. TCRdb processed the reads anew with MiXCR; each CDR3 protein has one entry. The profile shows under 450,000 distinct CDR3 sequences, about 35% of them singletons. The specimen was cultured PBMCs, collected from culture after CMV antigen stimulation. The receptors derive from a human donor in good health (CMV status not recorded). Some clones in this sample may be carry-over from other donors' samples.

This clonotype was detected only a few times. The chain recombines TRBV7-2 with TRBJ2-1; unclear D gene. Trimming removed 1 base from V and 0 bases from J, with 7 bases in between. The germline CDR1 and CDR2 sequences are SGHTA and FQGNSA. The CDR3 sequence is 15 residues long. CDR3 nucleotides: TGTGCCAGCAGCTTAGGGTACAGCTCCTACAATGAGCAGTTCTTC. This encodes CASSLGYSSYNEQFF.

V and J are TRBV27 and TRBJ2-2; 7 nucleotides match TRBD2. The CDR3 has 14 residues. Germline trimming cut 6 bases from V and 5 bases from J; bases unmatched to any gene: 6. The V gene's germline CDR1 is MNHEY and CDR2 SMNVEV (reference sequence). The CDR3 is CASRVAGLTGELFF. CDR3 bases: TGTGCCAGCAGGGTAGCGGGCCTGACCGGGGAGCTGTTTTTT.

J is TRBJ2-7 and V is TRBV6-2 or TRBV6-3; D is uncertain. CDR1 MNHEY and CDR2 SVGEGT come from the germline V gene. Trimming stripped 8 bases from V and 5 bases from J, with 16 bases between. The CDR3 is made up of 13 amino acids. DNA for the CDR3: TGTGCCAGCCGCTCCTCGGCCAAGGACGAGCAGTACTTC. This encodes CASRSSAKDEQYF.

The genes are TRBV19 and TRBJ1-1; 8 bases agree with TRBD1. Germline CDR1 is LNHDA and CDR2 is SQIVND (reference sequence). V gave up 6 bases and J gave up 4 bases; unmatched junction bases: 10. The CDR3 consists of 15 residues. In nucleotides, the CDR3 is TGTGCCAGTAGCCCTCTCCAGGGGGCCGGCACTGAAGCTTTCTTT. Amino acid sequence: CASSPLQGAGTEAFF.

The J gene is TRBJ1-5, the V gene TRBV2; D is possibly TRBD1 (6 bases). Germline CDR1 SNHLY, CDR2 FYNNEI. The CDR3 covers 15 residues. Deletions cut 5 bases from V and 10 bases from J, with 21 bases between. CDR3 DNA: TGTGCCAGCAGTTCCGGGACACCGGCCGGTTACCCCCAGCATTTT. Translating it yields CASSSGTPAGYPQHF.

The rearrangement uses TRBV27 and TRBJ2-7; 12 bases line up with TRBD2. V lost 7 bases, J lost 1 base, and 14 bases stayed unmatched. CDR1 and CDR2 from the germline V gene are MNHEY and SMNVEV (reference sequence). This CDR3 region has 18 residues. For the CDR3, the DNA is TGTGCCAGCAACGGGGCTAGGGGACTAGCGGGTTGTTCCTACGAGCAGTACGTC. It encodes CASNGARGLAGCSYEQYV.

This clonotype appeared a single time. The V call is TRBV12-3 or TRBV12-4, the J call TRBJ2-7; TRBD2 aligns across 8 bases. The CDR3 spans 15 residues. J lost 6 bases, V lost 5 bases, and 12 bases had no gene match. DNA of the CDR3: TGTGCCAGCAGTCGCGGGAGGTCCCCGGGAGTCGAGCAGTACTTC. This codes for CASSRGRSPGVEQYF.

The V and J genes are TRBV4-1 and TRBJ2-3, with 11 bases lining up with TRBD1. The CDR3 is 14 amino acids. Germline V gives CDR1 MGHRA, CDR2 YSYEKL. V shed 3 bases, J shed 8 bases, and the junction held 4 bases outside the gene matches. CDR3 DNA sequence: TGCGCCAGCAGCCACCCGGGACAGGGGGTTACGCAGTATTTT. As protein: CASSHPGQGVTQYF.

The rearrangement uses TRBV19 and TRBJ1-5, with D uncertain. The CDR3 covers 13 residues. Per the germline V gene, CDR1 is LNHDA and CDR2 is SQIVND (reference sequence). V was cut by 3 bases and J by 7 bases, with 10 bases left in between. The CDR3 sequence: CASSIGIGQPQHF. The CDR3, as DNA: TGTGCCAGTAGTATCGGGATCGGGCAGCCCCAGCATTTT.

The rearrangement links TRBV24-1 to TRBJ2-1; TRBD2 might be the D (6 bases). This CDR3 spans 15 amino acids. CDR1 is KGHDR, CDR2 SFDVKD, per germline. The ends were cut back, 3 bases at V and 3 bases at J, with 11 bases in the middle. CDR3 sequence: CATSDRTTLYNEQFF. The CDR3 DNA is TGTGCCACCAGTGATCGGACTACACTCTACAATGAGCAGTTCTTC.

This clonotype turned up a few times. The CDR3 DNA reads TGTGCCAGCAGCCCGGGACTTCCACTCTATGGCTACACCTTC. Encoded protein: CASSPGLPLYGYTF. The chain couples TRBV7-2 to TRBJ1-2, with D perhaps matching TRBD1 (5 bases). The CDR3 sequence is 14 residues long. Trimming pared 5 bases from V and 4 bases from J, leaving 14 bases between. CDR1 SGHTA and CDR2 FQGNSA come from the germline V gene.

V usage is TRBV28 and J usage is TRBJ2-7; D remains ambiguous. Trimming cost V 5 bases and J 5 bases, with 19 bases left between them. CDR1 is MDHEN, CDR2 SYDVKM, per germline. CDR3 length: 15 amino acids. CDR3 in DNA: TGTGCCAGCAGTCAAGAACGCCTGTCCTACGACGAGCAGTACTTC. Its protein is CASSQERLSYDEQYF.

This sequence joins TRBV19 and TRBJ2-1, with TRBD2 matching over 11 bases. The V gene end was trimmed by 7 bases and the J gene end by 2 bases; junction bases not matched to a gene: 7. Germline CDR1 LNHDA, CDR2 SQIVND (reference sequence). CDR3 length: 16 residues. Written as DNA, the CDR3 is TGTGCCAGTACTCGTAGCGGGAGGGACACCTACAATGAGCAGTTCTTC. Protein product: CASTRSGRDTYNEQFF.

This sequence joins TRBV6-6 and TRBJ2-1; perhaps TRBD2 as D (7 bases). The V gene's germline CDR1 is MNHNY and CDR2 SVGAGI (reference sequence). This CDR3 has 16 amino acids. The V end lost 8 bases, the J end lost 0 bases, and 17 bases lay between the germline ends. Here the CDR3 DNA reads TGTGCCAGCCTCGGCGGGGGCAAAAGCTCCTACAATGAGCAGTTCTTC. Amino acids: CASLGGGKSSYNEQFF.

The chain carries TRBV10-3 and TRBJ2-1; weak D call: TRBD2 (5 bases). This CDR3 spans 14 amino acids. Germline CDR1 is ENHRY and CDR2 is SYGVKD. V gave up 4 bases and J gave up 2 bases, with 9 bases separating them. CDR3 nucleotide sequence: TGTGCCATCAGTGGGGTTAGCGCCTACAATGAGCAGTTCTTC. Protein sequence: CAISGVSAYNEQFF.

This chain connects TRBV2 to TRBJ1-2; D gene uncertain. The V end was cut by 8 bases, the J end by 3 bases, with 13 bases between. The CDR3 contains 13 residues. The germline V gene encodes CDR1 SNHLY and CDR2 FYNNEI. The CDR3 nucleotides are TGTGCCAGCGACTCTATCCGGGACTATGGCTACACCTTC. This encodes CASDSIRDYGYTF.

This clonotype appeared a few times. The V call is TRBV7-9, the J call TRBJ2-1; 10 bases are a match to TRBD2. Losses at the gene ends were 5 bases for V and 0 bases for J; bases not matched to a gene: 10. CDR3 length: 18 amino acids. The germline CDR1 and CDR2 sequences are SEHNR and FQNEAQ (reference sequence). The CDR3 bases are TGTGCCAGCAGCCTGCTCATCGGACTAGCGGACTCCTACAATGAGCAGTTCTTC. Translating it yields CASSLLIGLADSYNEQFF.

This clonotype was counted between two and nine times. This sequence joins TRBV11-2 and TRBJ1-2; TRBD1 agrees at 8 bases. This CDR3 region has 15 residues. Germline V gene sequence: CDR1 SGHAT, CDR2 FQNNGV. After removal of 5 bases from V and 8 bases from J, the junction contained 13 bases not matched to a gene. In nucleotides, the CDR3 is TGTGCCAGCAGCGCGATTAGGACAGGGCTGCGGGGCTACACCTTC. Protein sequence: CASSAIRTGLRGYTF.

The chain uses TRBV7-8 and TRBJ2-5, with D hard to call. V lost 2 bases and J 1 base, leaving 8 bases between the germline ends. This CDR3 spans 14 amino acids. Germline V lookup: CDR1 SGHVS, CDR2 FQNEAQ. The CDR3 sequence: CASSLSAPQETQYF. DNA for the CDR3: TGTGCCAGCAGCTTAAGTGCTCCCCAAGAGACCCAGTACTTC.

This sequence joins TRBV6-8 and TRBJ1-1; D may be TRBD1 (5 bases). The CDR3 has 13 residues. V was cut by 2 bases and J by 6 bases, with 10 bases left in between. Germline lookup yields CDR1 MNHGY and CDR2 SAAAGT. The DNA for the CDR3 is TGTGCCAGCAGTTACCGGGGGAGCGCTGAAGCTTTCTTT. It yields the protein CASSYRGSAEAFF.

V usage is TRBV10-3 and J usage is TRBJ1-1; D gene uncertain. CDR3 length equals 16 residues. Trimming took 0 bases from V and 0 from J, leaving 11 bases between them. Germline assignment: CDR1 ENHRY and CDR2 SYGVKD. The CDR3 DNA reads as TGTGCCATCAGTGAGTCGACGGTGAGGATGAACACTGAAGCTTTCTTT. Its translation is CAISESTVRMNTEAFF.

The V call is TRBV12-3 or TRBV12-4, the J call TRBJ2-1, with 8 bases lining up with TRBD2. Germline trimming cut 11 bases from V and 3 bases from J; bases unmatched to any gene: 3. The CDR3 is made up of 12 amino acids. The CDR3 region has the DNA TGTGCCGGGGGACTAGACTACAATGAGCAGTTCTTC. It encodes CAGGLDYNEQFF.

This clonotype was detected a few times. The chain employs TRBV27 and TRBJ2-5; no firm D call. There are 16 residues in the CDR3. Germline CDR1 reads MNHEY; CDR2 reads SMNVEV (reference sequence). Trimming stripped 4 bases from V and 1 base from J, with 16 bases between. CDR3 residues: CASSSRLPPTQETQYF. DNA of the CDR3: TGTGCCAGCAGTTCACGACTCCCCCCGACCCAAGAGACCCAGTACTTC.

The V gene is TRBV4-3, the J gene TRBJ1-1; D is undetermined. In germline, CDR1 is LGHNA, CDR2 YSLEER. V shed 2 bases and J shed 1 base, with 5 bases lying between them. The CDR3 has 13 amino acids. The CDR3 spells CASSQRQNTEAFF. For the CDR3, the DNA is TGCGCCAGCAGCCAACGACAGAACACTGAAGCTTTCTTT.

CDR3 DNA sequence: TGTGCCAGCAGCCCCTCCGGGAAAAGAAATGGCTACACCTTC. The encoded protein is CASSPSGKRNGYTF. The chain is built from TRBV7-4 and TRBJ1-2, with D uncertain. This CDR3 region has 14 residues. V shed 5 bases and J shed 6 bases, with 16 bases lying between them. Germline CDR1 reads SGHVT; CDR2 reads SQSDAQ.

The chain couples TRBV4-1 to TRBJ2-7, with TRBD2 as a possible D gene (6 bases). Germline V gene lookup returns CDR1 MGHRA and CDR2 YSYEKL. Trimming removed 0 bases at V and 3 bases at J, with 12 bases between. The CDR3 is 15 residues long. The chain's CDR3 is CASSQDPQGLYEQYF. The CDR3 nucleotides are TGCGCCAGCAGCCAAGATCCCCAGGGACTCTACGAGCAGTACTTC.

This clonotype was seen more than once but under ten times. The rearrangement uses TRBV5-8 and TRBJ2-7; TRBD1 might be the D (5 bases). Trimming pared 0 bases from V and 3 bases from J, leaving 7 bases between. Germline CDR1 reads SGHTS; CDR2 reads YDEGEE. The CDR3 covers 13 residues. The CDR3: CASSLGQFYEQYF. In nucleotides, the CDR3 is TGTGCCAGCAGCTTGGGACAGTTCTACGAGCAGTACTTC.